Shown below are 6 T cell receptor beta chains from a single sample sequenced in a study of T-cell reconstitution after alpha-beta-depleted transplantation in children. Library preparation (for TCRbeta) was performed with unique molecular identifiers. MiXCR was run by TCRdb on the PCR reads, yielding one entry per CDR3 protein. In the table there are fewer than 700,000 distinct CDR3 sequences, roughly 23% of which are singletons. The material was PBMCs, mostly from graft donor cells, obtained 360 days after TCRalphabeta/CD19-depleted stem cell transplant. Receptors were obtained from a boy younger than two who had a stem cell transplant for acute myeloid leukemia, so the T cells may come from the graft donor.

This clonotype was counted ten times or more. The chain employs TRBV5-6 and TRBJ2-1, with 8 bases identical to TRBD2. This CDR3 spans 17 amino acids. V lost 4 bases to trimming and J lost 4 bases; unmatched junction nucleotides: 13. From germline, CDR1 is SGHDT and CDR2 YYEEEE. CDR3 coding DNA: TGTGCCAGCAGCCCTCGGCTAGCGGGTGACCCATACAATGAGCAGTTCTTC. It translates to CASSPRLAGDPYNEQFF.

The chain uses TRBV7-9 and TRBJ2-3, with no clear D. V lost 3 bases and J 2 bases, leaving 12 bases between the germline ends. CDR3 length: 15 amino acids. CDR1 is SEHNR, CDR2 FQNEAQ, per germline (reference sequence). The CDR3 DNA follows: TGTGCCAGCAGCTTCGGCAGAACCTCCACAGATACGCAGTATTTT. It codes for CASSFGRTSTDTQYF.

DNA for the CDR3: TGTGCCAGCAGTGACGTGCGGGAGACCCAGTACTTC. Amino acids: CASSDVRETQYF. The chain has TRBV6-6 and TRBJ2-5; D gene uncertain. With 5 bases removed from V and 5 bases from J, the gap between germline ends came to 9 bases. This CDR3 has 12 residues. Germline lookup yields CDR1 MNHNY and CDR2 SVGAGI (reference sequence).

The chain uses TRBV7-9 and TRBJ1-6; weak D call: TRBD1 (5 bases). The V end lost 4 bases, the J end lost 13 bases, and 11 bases lay between the germline ends. There are 12 residues in the CDR3. Germline-derived CDR1 and CDR2 are SEHNR and FQNEAQ (reference sequence). The DNA of the CDR3 is TGTGCCAGCAGCTATGGGGGGTTGCCCCTCCACTTT. This codes for CASSYGGLPLHF.

CDR3 coding DNA: TGTGCCACCAGCAGAGATCATCGGACAGCCCAGTACTTC. Amino acids: CATSRDHRTAQYF. The chain uses TRBV15 and TRBJ2-7, with D tentatively TRBD1 (6 bases). Germline values: CDR1 LNHNV, CDR2 YYDKDF (reference sequence). The V gene lost 0 bases and the J gene lost 10 bases, with 13 bases spanning the gap. The CDR3 covers 13 residues.

The chain uses TRBV29-1 and TRBJ2-6; no clear D gene. There are 13 residues in the CDR3. CDR1 is SQVTM, CDR2 ANQGSEA, per germline. Trimming removed 4 bases at V and 0 bases at J, with 4 bases between. The CDR3 region is CSVASSGANVLTF. CDR3 nucleotides: TGCAGCGTTGCATCCTCTGGGGCCAACGTCCTGACTTTC.